A selection of T cell receptor beta chains follows, all from one sample in a study of OX40 agonist ivuxolimab in advanced cancers. TCRdb keeps only in-frame clones here, not all; method: immunoSEQ multiplex PCR. The table has under 25,000 clones, 74% seen once; the top ten hold roughly a third. Sequenced material: CD4+ or CD8+ T cells sorted from blood, taken in a trial of the OX40 agonist ivuxolimab. The receptor set was obtained from an adult with an advanced solid tumor such as melanoma, head and neck, liver or kidney cancer. Both conserved end residues are part of each CDR3. A D gene is named only where the DNA matches it firmly. Some rows mark clone size as missing; the rest say once, few, many or name a class of expanded clone.

clone size | D gene | J gene | V gene | CDR3 DNA | CDR3 protein
. | TRBD1 | TRBJ1-2 | TRBV5-1 | TGCGCCAGCACCTTCGGGACAGGGGAGAGCTATAACTATGGCTACACCTTC | CASTFGTGESYNYGYTF
. | . | TRBJ1-2 | TRBV28 | TGTGCCAGCAGTTTAGGGCAGACTTACTATGGCTACACCTTC | CASSLGQTYYGYTF
. | TRBD2 | TRBJ2-3 | TRBV7-9 | TGTGCCAGCAGCATCAGCGGGGTGAGCACAGATACGCAGTATTTT | CASSISGVSTDTQYF
. | . | TRBJ1-1 | TRBV6-5 | TGTGCCAGCAGCCCAGACATCATGAACACTGAAGCTTTCTTT | CASSPDIMNTEAFF
. | . | TRBJ1-5 | TRBV28 | TGTGCCAGCAAACTCGGGTCGACCGGTCAGCCCCAGCATTTT | CASKLGSTGQPQHF
once | TRBD1 | TRBJ1-5 | TRBV28 | TGTGCCAGCAGTTCTACAGGGGGCGGCCGGCCCCAGCATTTT | CASSSTGGGRPQHF
. | . | TRBJ2-7 | TRBV4-3 | TGCGCCAGCAGCCGGTGGCCTAACAGCTACGAGCAGTACTTC | CASSRWPNSYEQYF
. | . | TRBJ2-7 | TRBV29-1 | TGCAGCGCCGCCGGTGACGAGCAGTACTTC | CSAAGDEQYF
. | TRBD1 | TRBJ2-1 | TRBV4-1 | TGCGCCAGCAGCCAAGATTGGGACAGGGCCAGCTCCTACAATGAGCAGTTCTTC | CASSQDWDRASSYNEQFF
. | . | TRBJ2-2 | TRBV21-1 | TGTGCCAGCAGCAAAGGTGGCGGGGAGCTGTTTTTT | CASSKGGGELFF
. | . | TRBJ1-1 | TRBV6-5 | TGTGCCAGCAGTTACTCCGGGGTGGTTGAAGCTTTCTTT | CASSYSGVVEAFF
few | . | TRBJ1-2 | TRBV4-3 | TGCGCCAGCAGCCAAGGAGAGGGGGTCTATGGCTACACCTTC | CASSQGEGVYGYTF
medium-sized | . | TRBJ2-7 | TRBV7-2 | TGTGCCAGCAGCTCCGACGGAAGCCTCTACGAGCAGTACTTC | CASSSDGSLYEQYF
. | . | TRBJ2-7 | TRBV7-2 | TGTGCCAGCAGCTTAGATGGGGTTTTGGACGAGCAGTACTTC | CASSLDGVLDEQYF
. | . | TRBJ2-3 | TRBV28 | TGTGCCAGCACTCACGGGACATCTAGCACAGATACGCAGTATTTT | CASTHGTSSTDTQYF
once | . | TRBJ2-7 | TRBV21-1 | TGTGCCAGCAAGGACAGGGCCCAATTCTCCTACGAGCAGTACTTC | CASKDRAQFSYEQYF
many | . | TRBJ2-7 | TRBV28 | . | CASSILGTRGSYEQYF
. | . | TRBJ2-4 | TRBV11-2 | TGTGCCAGCAGCCCAAGAGGGTCGGGTACCAAAAACATTCAGTACTTC | CASSPRGSGTKNIQYF
. | TRBD2 | TRBJ2-7 | TRBV11-2 | TGTGCCAGCAGCTTAGCGGGGGGAGCCTACGAGCAGTACTTC | CASSLAGGAYEQYF
. | TRBD1 | TRBJ2-2 | TRBV28 | TGTGCCAGCGAGGACAGGGGGCGCGGAACCACCGGGGAGCTGTTTTTT | CASEDRGRGTTGELFF
. | . | TRBJ2-7 | TRBV5-6 | TGTGCCAGCAGCTCGCGGGGCCTCTCCTACGAGCAGTACTTC | CASSSRGLSYEQYF
. | . | TRBJ2-1 | TRBV4-3 | TGCGCCAGCAGCCAAGATGCGAGGGGCCCTTACAATGAGCAGTTCTTC | CASSQDARGPYNEQFF
once | . | TRBJ2-4 | TRBV7-8 | TGTGCCAGCAGAACTAGAGCCAAAAACATTCAGTACTTC | CASRTRAKNIQYF
. | . | TRBJ2-1 | TRBV7-7 | TGTGCCAGCAGCTTAGATCCCGGGCCTCGCCCTTACAATGAGCAGTTCTTC | CASSLDPGPRPYNEQFF
. | . | TRBJ2-7 | TRBV27 | TGTGCCAGCAGTTTACCCGAAACGTCCGAGCAGTACTTC | CASSLPETSEQYF
. | . | TRBJ2-7 | TRBV5-1 | TGCGCCAGCAGCCGGGGTTACGAGCAGTACTTC | CASSRGYEQYF
. | TRBD1 | TRBJ1-2 | TRBV7-8 | TGTGCCAGCAGCTTAGCCCTGCCCGGGGACAGGGGGGACTATGGCTACACCTTC | CASSLALPGDRGDYGYTF
few | . | TRBJ1-1 | TRBV7-9 | TGTGCCAGCCACCCCAGTGGGGGCACTGAAGCTTTCTTT | CASHPSGGTEAFF
once | . | TRBJ2-2 | TRBV6-5 | TGTGCCAGCAGTTACGCGGACACCGGGGAGCTGTTTTTT | CASSYADTGELFF
. | . | TRBJ1-4 | TRBV13 | TGTGCCAGCAGCTTAGGCACTGGCTTTAATGAAAAACTGTTTTTT | CASSLGTGFNEKLFF
medium-sized | . | TRBJ2-5 | TRBV2 | TGTGCCAGCAGTGAGGGGCGGGGTATAGAGACCCAGTACTTC | CASSEGRGIETQYF
. | . | TRBJ2-7 | TRBV5-5 | TGTGCCAGCAGGACAGGAGCCTACGAGCAGTACTTC | CASRTGAYEQYF